This entry is about one T cell receptor beta chain. This record belongs to a study of blood T cell repertoires in COVID-19. Turning to the study itself: Whether acute or convalescent, the COVID-19 samples came from the United States, Italy and Spain. Sources were T cells, B-cell-depleted T cells, or PBMCs; the material itself was cDNA or gDNA.

Authors' processing steps: From reference gene primer amplification, estimates of nucleated cell counts were derived. Assay used: immunoSEQ multiplex PCR; TCRdb lists only in-frame clones, some missing. V and J calls and clone size are copied from that table; D and trimming were computed from the DNA. The sample lists some 250,000 clones, around four fifths occurring once. Per the germline V gene, CDR1 is MGHRA and CDR2 is YSYEKL. The CDR3 sequence is 14 residues long. The junction had 4 bases not matched to a gene; V was cut back by 4 bases and J by 4 bases. The sequence came from a man aged 55 to 70 with acute or convalescent COVID-19. The specimen sequenced was peripheral blood. The V and J genes are TRBV4-1 and TRBJ1-2; 9 bases line up with TRBD1. The CDR3 spells CASSPTGGIYGYTF. In DNA form, the CDR3 reads TGCGCCAGCAGCCCAACAGGGGGCATCTATGGCTACACCTTC.